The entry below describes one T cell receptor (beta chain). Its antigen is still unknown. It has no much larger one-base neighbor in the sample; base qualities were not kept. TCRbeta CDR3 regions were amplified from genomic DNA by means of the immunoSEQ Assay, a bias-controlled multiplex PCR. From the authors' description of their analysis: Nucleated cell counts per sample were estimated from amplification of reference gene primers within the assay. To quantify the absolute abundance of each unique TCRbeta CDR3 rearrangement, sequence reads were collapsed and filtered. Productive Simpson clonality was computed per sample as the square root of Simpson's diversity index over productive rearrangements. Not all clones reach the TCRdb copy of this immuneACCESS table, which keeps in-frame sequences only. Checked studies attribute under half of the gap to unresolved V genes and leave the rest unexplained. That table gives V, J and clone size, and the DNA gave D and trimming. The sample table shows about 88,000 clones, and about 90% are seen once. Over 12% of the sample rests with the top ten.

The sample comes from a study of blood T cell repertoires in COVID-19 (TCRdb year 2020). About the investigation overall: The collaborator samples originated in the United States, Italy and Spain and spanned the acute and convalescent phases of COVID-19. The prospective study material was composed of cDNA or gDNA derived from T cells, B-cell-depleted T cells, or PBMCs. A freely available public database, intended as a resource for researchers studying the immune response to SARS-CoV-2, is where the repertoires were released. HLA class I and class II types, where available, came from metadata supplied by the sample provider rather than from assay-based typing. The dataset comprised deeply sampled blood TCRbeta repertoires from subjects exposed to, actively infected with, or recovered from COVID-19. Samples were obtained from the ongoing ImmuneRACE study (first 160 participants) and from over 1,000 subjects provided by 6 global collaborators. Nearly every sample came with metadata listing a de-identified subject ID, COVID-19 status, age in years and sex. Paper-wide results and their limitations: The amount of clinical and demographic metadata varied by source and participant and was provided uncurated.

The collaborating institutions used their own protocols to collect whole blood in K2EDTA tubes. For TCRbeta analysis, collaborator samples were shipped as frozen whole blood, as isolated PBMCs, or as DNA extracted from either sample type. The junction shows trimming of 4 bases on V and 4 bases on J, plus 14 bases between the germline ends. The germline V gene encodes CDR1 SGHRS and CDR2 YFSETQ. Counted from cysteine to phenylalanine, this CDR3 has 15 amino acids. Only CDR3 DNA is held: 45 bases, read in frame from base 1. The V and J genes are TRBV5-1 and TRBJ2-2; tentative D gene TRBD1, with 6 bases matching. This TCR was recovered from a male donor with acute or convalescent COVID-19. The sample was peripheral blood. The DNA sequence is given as TGCGCCAGCAGCCCAAGGACAGATTTCACCGGGGAGCTGTTTTTT. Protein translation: CASSPRTDFTGELFF.